This TCR beta chain is from a study of shared clonotypes between healthy human individuals. Here immunoSEQ multiplex PCR was the method, and the copy in TCRdb shows in-frame clones only, minus some. The repertoire holds 450,000 to 600,000 clones, with around 80% as singletons. The CDR3 has 14 residues. Germline CDR1 MNHEY, CDR2 SMNVEV (reference sequence). The junction had 6 bases not matched to a gene; V was cut back by 5 bases and J by 3 bases. With respect to this clone: Its cognate antigen is unknown.

Broader study findings: Sequencing depth was a factor that was expected to affect clonotype sharing among donors.

Sequences were obtained from PBMCs. The receptor comes from a woman aged 40 to 50 in good health. Some clones in this sample may be carry-over from other donors' samples. The V gene is TRBV27, the J gene TRBJ2-5, with TRBD1 matching over 7 bases. The CDR3 coding sequence is TGTGCCAGCAGTACCTCGACAGGGAAAGAGACCCAGTACTTC. Amino acids: CASSTSTGKETQYF.